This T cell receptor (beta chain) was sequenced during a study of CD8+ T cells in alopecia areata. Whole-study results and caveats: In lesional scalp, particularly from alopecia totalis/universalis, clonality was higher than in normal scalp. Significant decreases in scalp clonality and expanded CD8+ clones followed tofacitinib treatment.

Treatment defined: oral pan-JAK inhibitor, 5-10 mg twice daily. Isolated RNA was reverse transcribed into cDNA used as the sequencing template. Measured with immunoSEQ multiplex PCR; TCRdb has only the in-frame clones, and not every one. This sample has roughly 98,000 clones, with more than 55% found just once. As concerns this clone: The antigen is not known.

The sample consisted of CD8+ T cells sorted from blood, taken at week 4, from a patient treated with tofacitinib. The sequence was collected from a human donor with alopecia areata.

This CDR3 reads CAWLAGPGAFF. In DNA, the CDR3 is TGTGCCTGGTTAGCGGGCCCGGGGGCTTTCTTT. J is TRBJ1-1 and V is TRBV30; D call uncertain. V was cut by 5 bases and J by 11 bases, with 15 bases left in between. The CDR3 is 11 residues long. Germline V CDR1 and CDR2: GTSNPN, SVGIG (reference sequence).